Sequencing of this TCR beta chain was carried out in a study of response to subunit inactivated influenza vaccine. Notes on this clonotype: The antigen is undetermined.

Study findings and constraints: New T cells are recruited in small numbers by each seasonal influenza vaccination, according to the authors' suggestion.

TCRdb analysed the RT-PCR reads with MiXCR anew, one entry per CDR3 protein. The sample lists roughly 500,000 distinct CDR3 sequences; more than 15% were seen once. The germline V and J ends were trimmed by 5 bases and 0 bases, with 24 bases remaining between them. Germline CDR1 and CDR2: SGHRS and YFSETQ. The CDR3 covers 19 residues. The sequence derives from a man aged 45 to 70 who received an inactivated influenza vaccine. The chain joins TRBV5-1 to TRBJ2-4; weak D call: TRBD1 (6 bases). This specimen consisted of CD4+ T cells sorted from PBMCs, obtained less than 30 months after vaccination. The CDR3 bases are TGCGCCAGCAGTTCCCTCCCGCCCAGGACAGAGGTAGCCAAAAACATTCAGTACTTC. Translated: CASSSLPPRTEVAKNIQYF.